One sample yielded the 30 T cell receptor beta chains listed below, sequenced in a study of blood T cell repertoires in COVID-19. Assay: immunoSEQ multiplex PCR; the TCRdb copy retains only in-frame clones and omits some. The sample includes roughly 200,000 clones, roughly 87% of them seen just once. The sequencing input was PBMCs or T cells enriched from blood (not recorded which). These receptors were obtained from a woman in her twenties or thirties who had recovered from COVID-19.

This clone was seen a handful of times. V and J are TRBV7-2 and TRBJ1-4, with D possibly being TRBD1 (6 bases). CDR1 SGHTA and CDR2 FQGNSA come from the germline V gene. The length of the CDR3 is 14 residues. The germline V and J ends were trimmed by 6 bases and 0 bases, with 8 bases remaining between them. CDR3 nucleotide sequence: TGTGCCAGCAGGCCAGGGGCAACTAATGAAAAACTGTTTTTT. It translates to CASRPGATNEKLFF.

This clone has a handful of counts. This chain joins TRBV24-1 and TRBJ2-1; 10 bases match TRBD2. The trim removed 7 bases at V and 4 bases at J, leaving 9 bases unmatched. The CDR3 is 16 residues long. CDR1 is KGHDR and CDR2 is SFDVKD in the germline V gene. CDR3 in amino acids: CATSDPGLADYNEQFF. CDR3 in DNA: TGTGCCACCAGCGACCCCGGACTAGCGGATTACAATGAGCAGTTCTTC.

J is TRBJ1-3 and V is TRBV28, with unresolved D. The CDR3 has 13 amino acids. The germline V gene encodes CDR1 MDHEN and CDR2 SYDVKM. V lost 5 bases to trimming and J lost 7 bases, with 12 bases between them. CDR3 DNA sequence: TGTGCCAGCAGTCCCCCGGCGGATAACACCATATATTTT. Its translation: CASSPPADNTIYF.

This chain links TRBV24-1 with TRBJ1-4; 10 bases are a match to TRBD1. The trim removed 3 bases at V and 8 bases at J, leaving 8 bases unmatched. This CDR3 spans 16 amino acids. The germline V gene encodes CDR1 KGHDR and CDR2 SFDVKD. In DNA form, the CDR3 reads TGTGCCACCAGTGATACGACAGGGGGCGAGGAAGAAAAACTGTTTTTT. It yields the protein CATSDTTGGEEEKLFF.

The chain combines TRBV30 with TRBJ1-1, with 8 bases that match TRBD1. V lost 2 bases to trimming and J lost 3 bases; unmatched junction nucleotides: 2. CDR1 and CDR2 (germline): GTSNPN, SVGIG (reference sequence). The CDR3 spans 13 residues. The CDR3 coding sequence is TGTGCCTGGAGTCAACAGGGGGACACTGAAGCTTTCTTT. This codes for CAWSQQGDTEAFF. The full variable domain, completed using reference TRBV30 and TRBJ1-1, is SQTIHQWPATLVQPVGSPLSLECTVEGTSNPNLYWYRQAAGRGLQLLFYSVGIGQISSEVPQNLSASRPQDRQFILSSKKLLLSDSGFYLCAWSQQGDTEAFFGQGTRLTVV.

V usage is TRBV4-2 and J usage is TRBJ1-5; maybe TRBD1 (5 bases). V was cut by 4 bases and J by 7 bases, with 11 bases left in between. The CDR3 covers 13 residues. Germline CDR1 and CDR2: LGHNA and YNFKEQ. CDR3 DNA sequence: TGTGCCAGCAGCCCAGGGACTTTCCAGCCCCAGCATTTT. Translation: CASSPGTFQPQHF.

This clone was observed a few times. The V gene is TRBV4-1, the J gene TRBJ1-1; no clear D gene. Germline-derived CDR1 and CDR2 are MGHRA and YSYEKL. This CDR3 has 13 amino acids. V was trimmed by 0 bases and J by 10 bases, leaving 12 bases between them. The CDR3 region is CASSQDQVGRAFF. The CDR3 nucleotides read TGCGCCAGCAGCCAAGATCAGGTTGGTCGAGCTTTCTTT.

This chain connects TRBV5-5 to TRBJ2-3; D uncertain. CDR3 size: 14 residues. Trimming stripped 1 base from V and 4 bases from J, with 10 bases between. From germline, CDR1 is SGHKS and CDR2 YYEKEE (reference sequence). CDR3 sequence: CASSLLGPPDTQYF. CDR3 sequence (DNA): TGTGCCAGCAGCTTGTTGGGCCCCCCAGATACGCAGTATTTT.

The V call is TRBV9, the J call TRBJ1-1, with a tentative D call TRBD1 (5 bases). Per the germline V gene, CDR1 is SGDLS and CDR2 is YYNGEE. V was trimmed by 0 bases and J by 6 bases, leaving 12 bases between them. This CDR3 region has 14 residues. The CDR3 bases are TGTGCCAGCAGCGTAGACTCAGGGCGACCTGAAGCTTTCTTT. Translated, it gives CASSVDSGRPEAFF.

The V and J genes are TRBV12-5 and TRBJ1-4; TRBD1 aligns across 7 bases. The CDR3 extends over 16 amino acids. The germline V gene encodes CDR1 LGHNT and CDR2 FRNRAP. Losses at the gene ends were 1 base for V and 8 bases for J; bases not matched to a gene: 10. In DNA form, the CDR3 reads TGTGCTAGTGGTTTGGCCGAAGGGGGCGTTATAGAAAAACTGTTTTTT. Its protein is CASGLAEGGVIEKLFF.

V is TRBV10-3 and J is TRBJ2-3, with D possibly matching TRBD2 (6 bases). The CDR3 contains 13 residues. V was trimmed by 6 bases and J by 2 bases, leaving 9 bases between them. The germline V gene has CDR1 ENHRY and CDR2 SYGVKD. CDR3: CAISGGNTDTQYF. The CDR3 region has the DNA TGTGCCATCAGCGGAGGGAACACAGATACGCAGTATTTT.

The J gene is TRBJ2-4, the V gene TRBV19, with 7 bases identical to TRBD1. The germline CDR1 and CDR2 sequences are LNHDA and SQIVND (reference sequence). V shed 6 bases, J shed 2 bases, and the junction held 7 bases outside the gene matches. The CDR3 runs to 15 residues. The CDR3 loop is CASRPTGSPKNIQYF. CDR3 nucleotide sequence: TGTGCCAGTAGGCCGACAGGGTCGCCCAAAAACATTCAGTACTTC.

Regarding this clone: Distinct nucleotide sequences in the sample also encode this CDR3. This chain uses TRBV9 with TRBJ2-1, with 9 nucleotides matching TRBD1. Looked up from germline, CDR1 is SGDLS and CDR2 is YYNGEE. The V gene end was trimmed by 3 bases and the J gene end by 4 bases; junction bases not matched to a gene: 5. This CDR3 comprises 15 residues. CDR3 DNA sequence: TGTGCCAGCAGCGCAACAGGGGGCGCGTACAATGAGCAGTTCTTC. Protein sequence: CASSATGGAYNEQFF.

The chain couples TRBV4-3 to TRBJ1-5; 9 bases are shared with TRBD1. Trimming took 3 bases from V and 4 from J; bases not matched to a gene: 4. Germline CDR1 and CDR2: LGHNA and YSLEER. This CDR3 region has 15 residues. CDR3 sequence (DNA): TGCGCCAGCAGCCATGACAGGGGGGAAAATCAGCCCCAGCATTTT. Encoded protein: CASSHDRGENQPQHF.

This clone was seen once. The CDR3 protein is CASSVDNSGSGYEQFF. CDR3 bases: TGTGCCAGCAGTGTCGATAATAGCGGGAGTGGGTATGAGCAGTTCTTC. V is TRBV2 and J is TRBJ2-1, with 9 bases matching TRBD2. Germline V lookup: CDR1 SNHLY, CDR2 FYNNEI. Trimming cost V 4 bases and J 8 bases; bases outside gene matches: 12. The CDR3 has 16 residues.

V usage is TRBV4-3 and J usage is TRBJ2-7, with 10 positions matching TRBD1. With V trimmed by 4 bases and J by 3 bases, 3 bases remained unmatched. Germline V gene data show CDR1 as LGHNA and CDR2 as YSLEER. The CDR3 is 14 residues long. CDR3 sequence reads: CASSPGQGNYEQYF. The CDR3 DNA sequence: TGCGCCAGCAGCCCGGGACAGGGGAACTACGAGCAGTACTTC.

A remark on this clone: Other DNA sequences in the same sample also yield this CDR3. The rearrangement links TRBV19 to TRBJ1-2; D is possibly TRBD1 (6 bases). Germline CDR1 LNHDA, CDR2 SQIVND (reference sequence). The CDR3 runs 14 residues. V was clipped by 7 bases and J by 4 bases, with 16 bases between them. CDR3 in DNA: TGTGCCAGTAATAAACCGGGACATGGCTATGGCTACACCTTC. This translates into CASNKPGHGYGYTF.

The chain combines TRBV19 with TRBJ1-5; TRBD1 might be the D (6 bases). Trimming left V 7 bases short and J 2 bases short, with 9 bases between. CDR3 size: 13 residues. Germline V lookup: CDR1 LNHDA, CDR2 SQIVND (reference sequence). The CDR3 DNA reads TGTGCCAGTAACAGGGTCGGCAATCAGCCCCAGCATTTT. This translates into CASNRVGNQPQHF.

This chain uses TRBV6-5 with TRBJ1-2; 9 positions match TRBD1. CDR3 length equals 15 residues. The V segment lost 6 bases and the J segment 5 bases; nucleotides outside the gene matches: 10. Germline loops: CDR1 MNHEY, CDR2 SVGAGI. The CDR3 region has the DNA TGTGCCAGCAGCCAACGTCTAGGGACAGGGTATGGCTACACCTTC. The encoded protein is CASSQRLGTGYGYTF.

This clone appeared once. The chain uses TRBV15 and TRBJ1-1; D remains ambiguous. V shed 0 bases and J shed 0 bases, with 5 bases lying between them. The CDR3 has 14 residues. Germline CDR1 reads LNHNV; CDR2 reads YYDKDF (reference sequence). The CDR3 sequence is CATSRDSMNTEAFF. CDR3 sequence (DNA): TGTGCCACCAGCAGAGATAGTATGAACACTGAAGCTTTCTTT.

This rearrangement joins TRBV7-3 to TRBJ2-1; the match to TRBD2 covers 10 bases. Trimming cost V 5 bases and J 3 bases; bases outside gene matches: 4. Germline values: CDR1 SGHTA, CDR2 FQGTGA. This CDR3 is 15 amino acids long. The CDR3 sequence: CASSATSGVYNEQFF. The CDR3 DNA reads as TGTGCCAGCAGCGCCACTAGCGGGGTCTACAATGAGCAGTTCTTC.

This clone appeared a single time. The chain couples TRBV5-5 to TRBJ1-5; 9 bases map to TRBD1. V gave up 5 bases and J gave up 0 bases; unmatched junction bases: 6. The CDR3 has 16 amino acids. Per germline, CDR1 SGHKS and CDR2 YYEKEE (reference sequence). The CDR3 DNA reads as TGTGCCAGCAGTCGGGGACAGGGTAGTAGCAATCAGCCCCAGCATTTT. Encoded protein: CASSRGQGSSNQPQHF. Based on the CDR3 plus reference TRBV5-5 and TRBJ1-5, the full variable domain is DAGVTQSPTHLIKTRGQQVTLRCSPISGHKSVSWYQQVLGQGPQFIFQYYEKEERGRGNFPDRFSARQFPNYSSELNVNALLLGDSALYLCASSRGQGSSNQPQHFGDGTRLSIL.

J is TRBJ1-5 and V is TRBV6-5; possibly TRBD1 for D (6 bases). Looked up from germline, CDR1 is MNHEY and CDR2 is SVGAGI. V dropped 6 bases and J dropped 3 bases, with 12 bases sitting between them. The CDR3 sequence is 14 residues long. The CDR3, as DNA: TGTGCCAGCAGGGTAACAGGGCCCAATCAGCCCCAGCATTTT. It is translated as CASRVTGPNQPQHF.

The V gene is TRBV7-2, the J gene TRBJ2-1; D unclear. Germline V lookup: CDR1 SGHTA, CDR2 FQGNSA. The V end lost 3 bases, the J end lost 0 bases, and 9 bases lay between the germline ends. CDR3 length equals 15 residues. The CDR3 here is CASSLTGGSYNEQFF. The CDR3 DNA follows: TGTGCCAGCAGCTTGACGGGTGGCTCCTACAATGAGCAGTTCTTC. The full variable domain, its missing parts supplied by reference TRBV7-2 and TRBJ2-1, is GAGVSQSPSNKVTEKGKDVELRCDPISGHTALYWYRQSLGQGLEFLIYFQGNSAPDKSGLPSDRFSAERTGGSVSTLTIQRTQQEDSAVYLCASSLTGGSYNEQFFGPGTRLTVL.

The chain joins TRBV2 to TRBJ2-7; 8 positions match TRBD2. This CDR3 region has 15 residues. Losses at the gene ends were 6 bases for V and 0 bases for J; bases not matched to a gene: 7. CDR1 is SNHLY, CDR2 FYNNEI, per germline. CDR3 residues: CASRVTSGYSYEQYF. The DNA for the CDR3 is TGTGCCAGCAGGGTTACTAGCGGTTACTCCTACGAGCAGTACTTC.

This sequence joins TRBV6-5 and TRBJ2-7; D is perhaps TRBD2 (5 bases). From germline, CDR1 is MNHEY and CDR2 SVGAGI. CDR3 length: 14 amino acids. The V gene lost 4 bases and the J gene lost 5 bases, with 15 bases spanning the gap. As DNA, the CDR3 is TGTGCCAGCAGTTCTCCGTACGGGGTTAACGAGCAGTACTTC. It translates to CASSSPYGVNEQYF.

The rearrangement links TRBV9 to TRBJ1-2; D possibly corresponds to TRBD1 (5 bases). This CDR3 is 15 amino acids long. The germline CDR1 and CDR2 sequences are SGDLS and YYNGEE. The V end lost 2 bases, the J end lost 3 bases, and 14 bases lay between the germline ends. The CDR3 region has the DNA TGTGCCAGCAGCGTTCGGGACTCCTGGGACTATGGCTACACCTTC. Residues: CASSVRDSWDYGYTF.

The V call is TRBV12-5, the J call TRBJ1-1; possibly TRBD1 for D (6 bases). CDR3 length: 12 residues. Germline V lookup: CDR1 LGHNT, CDR2 FRNRAP. The V gene lost 6 bases and the J gene lost 13 bases, with 18 bases spanning the gap. DNA of the CDR3: TGTGCTAGTGGCTCCTCCAGGACAGTAGGTTTCTTT. It is translated as CASGSSRTVGFF.

This clone was observed a single time. This chain connects TRBV4-3 to TRBJ2-7; 12 bases are a match to TRBD2. V was clipped by 1 base and J by 4 bases; unmatched bases: 8. The germline gives CDR1 LGHNA, CDR2 YSLEER. This CDR3 spans 17 amino acids. In DNA form, the CDR3 reads TGCGCCAGCAGCCAAGGACTAGCGGGAGTGAGTCCTTACGAGCAGTACTTC. Its translation is CASSQGLAGVSPYEQYF.

The J gene is TRBJ2-5, the V gene TRBV9; D remains ambiguous. The V gene's germline CDR1 is SGDLS and CDR2 YYNGEE. The CDR3 sequence is 14 residues long. Trimming cost V 0 bases and J 6 bases, with 12 bases left between them. The CDR3 spells CASSVGGLEKTQYF. The CDR3 DNA sequence: TGTGCCAGCAGCGTAGGAGGTCTGGAAAAGACCCAGTACTTC.